The entry below gives a single T cell receptor (beta chain) sequence along with its context. Its cognate antigen is unknown. One junction end disagrees with the germline gene, perhaps due to a read error. These data originate in a study of shared clonotypes between healthy human individuals. Study in general: Donor ages ranged 18 to 49 years: a couple of women, a few men. Whole-study results and caveats: The four-donor shared clonotypes exceeded non-shared clonotypes in generation probability, with non-shared ones scoring lower. Rarefaction exposed incomplete sorted-subset sequencing despite large depth.

Adult Caucasians living in Nashville, Tennessee made up all of the donors. Some clones are missing from TCRdb's copy, which holds only in-frame ones; the method was immunoSEQ multiplex PCR. Of hundreds of thousands of clones in the sample, 96% are singletons; the top ten hold 0.06%. Per the germline V gene, CDR1 is MNHNS and CDR2 is SASEGT. The CDR3 contains 13 residues. Sequences were obtained from naive CD4+ T cells sorted from blood. Subset: CD45RA+ positively selected. The V call is TRBV6-1, the J call TRBJ2-1, with 7 bases lining up with TRBD2. The TCR was taken from a woman under 40 in good health. The CDR3 region is CASRELVGTISLF. The CDR3 coding sequence is TGTGCCAGCAGGGAATTGGTTGGGACTATAAGCCTCTTC.